The entry below gives a single TCR beta chain sequence along with its context. Its antigen is not identified. Sequencing used immunoSEQ multiplex PCR; TCRdb keeps in-frame clones, though not all of them. The data show 7,500 to 10,000 clones, with about 92% seen just once and around three fifths held by the top ten. This entry is derived from a study of STAT3 mutations in large granular lymphocyte leukemia. V gave up 2 bases and J gave up 5 bases, with 16 bases separating them. The germline V gene encodes CDR1 MGHRA and CDR2 YSYEKL. This CDR3 is built from 15 residues. Study conclusions and caveats: At least one immunodominant TCR beta clonotype appeared in every T-cell large granular lymphocyte leukemia patient. Differing intervals and regimens complicate linking therapy response to clone burden. In about 30% of the 18 patients, new TCR clonotypes emerged after therapy.

The chain joins TRBV4-1 to TRBJ2-7, with no clear D. Sequenced: peripheral blood mononuclear cells. This receptor was taken from a man in his sixties with T-cell large granular lymphocyte leukemia. Some clones in this sample may be carry-over from other donors' samples. CDR3 protein: CASSQPTRKPHEQYF. The CDR3 DNA follows: TGCGCCAGCAGCCAACCGACCCGGAAACCCCACGAGCAGTACTTC.